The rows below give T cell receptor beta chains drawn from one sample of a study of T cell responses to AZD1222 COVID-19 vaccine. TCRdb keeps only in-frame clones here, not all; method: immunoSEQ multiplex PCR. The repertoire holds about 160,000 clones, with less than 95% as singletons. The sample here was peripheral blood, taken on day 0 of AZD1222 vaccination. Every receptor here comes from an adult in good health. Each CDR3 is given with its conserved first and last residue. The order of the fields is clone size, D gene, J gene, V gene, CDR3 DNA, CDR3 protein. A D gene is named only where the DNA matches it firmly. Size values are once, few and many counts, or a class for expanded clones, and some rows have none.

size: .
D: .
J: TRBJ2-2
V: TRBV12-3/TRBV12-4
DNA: TGTGCCAGCAGGTCCGGGAACACCGGGGAGCTGTTTTTT
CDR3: CASRSGNTGELFF

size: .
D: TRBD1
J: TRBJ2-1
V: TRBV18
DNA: TGTGCCAGCTCGTTCGGACAGGATTTGGATGAGCAGTTCTTC
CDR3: CASSFGQDLDEQFF

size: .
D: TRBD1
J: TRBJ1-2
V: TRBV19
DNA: TGTGCCAGCCGAATAGCCGGGACAGGGGCCGGCTACACCTTC
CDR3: CASRIAGTGAGYTF

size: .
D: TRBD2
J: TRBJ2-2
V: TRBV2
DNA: TGTGCCAGCAGGTCGGTAGCGGGGCCGAGGAGGGCCGGGGAGCTGTTTTTT
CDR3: CASRSVAGPRRAGELFF

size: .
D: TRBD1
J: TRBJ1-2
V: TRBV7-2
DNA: TGTGCCAGCAGCTTAAATAAAGGGGGCCTCTATGGCTACACCTTC
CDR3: CASSLNKGGLYGYTF

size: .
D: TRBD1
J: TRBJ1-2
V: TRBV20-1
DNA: TGCAGTTGCACCCAGGGGGGAGGCTACACCTTC
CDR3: CSCTQGGGYTF

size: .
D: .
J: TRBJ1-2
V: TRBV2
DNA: TGTGCCAGCAGTGACAGGTTACAGATGGGCTACACCTTC
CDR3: CASSDRLQMGYTF

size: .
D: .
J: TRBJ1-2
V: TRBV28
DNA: TGTGCCCTTAACGGTGGTTTTTCGGGCTACACCTTC
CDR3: CALNGGFSGYTF

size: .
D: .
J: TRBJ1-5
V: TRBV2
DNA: TGTGCCAGCAGTTGGGGAAATCAGCCCCAGCATTTT
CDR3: CASSWGNQPQHF

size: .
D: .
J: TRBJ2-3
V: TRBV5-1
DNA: TGCGCCAGCAGCCCTGGGACCAGCACAGATACGCAGTATTTT
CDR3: CASSPGTSTDTQYF

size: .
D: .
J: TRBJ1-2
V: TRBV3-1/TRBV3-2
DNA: TGTGCCAGCAGCCGAATGGATGCTGGCTACACCTTC
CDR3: CASSRMDAGYTF

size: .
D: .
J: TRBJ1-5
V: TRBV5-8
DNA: TGTGCCAGCAGCAACCAGAATCAGCCCCAGCATTTT
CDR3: CASSNQNQPQHF

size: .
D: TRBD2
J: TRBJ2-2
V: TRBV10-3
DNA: TGTGCCATCAGTGAAGAACTAGCGGGGGCCACCGGGGAGCTGTTTTTT
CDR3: CAISEELAGATGELFF

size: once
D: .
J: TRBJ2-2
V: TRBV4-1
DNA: TGCGCCAGCGGGGGGACGAACACCGGGGAGCTGTTTTTT
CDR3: CASGGTNTGELFF

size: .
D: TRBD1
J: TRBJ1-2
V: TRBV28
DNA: TGTGCCAGCAGTGGACAGGAGAATGGCTACACCTTC
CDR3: CASSGQENGYTF

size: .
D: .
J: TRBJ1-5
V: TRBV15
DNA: TGTGCCACCAGCACCTCAGGGTATAGCAATCAGCCCCAGCATTTT
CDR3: CATSTSGYSNQPQHF

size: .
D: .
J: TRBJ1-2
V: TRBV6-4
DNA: TGTGCCAGCAGTGATCGGGCTTTCTATGGCTACACCTTC
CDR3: CASSDRAFYGYTF

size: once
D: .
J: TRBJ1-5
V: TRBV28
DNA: TGTGCCAGCAGTTTTATGGAGGGCGATCAGCCCCAGCATTTT
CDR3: CASSFMEGDQPQHF

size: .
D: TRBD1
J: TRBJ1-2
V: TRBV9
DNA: TGTGCCAGCAGCAAACCGGGACAGGGGAACTATGGCTACACCTTC
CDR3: CASSKPGQGNYGYTF

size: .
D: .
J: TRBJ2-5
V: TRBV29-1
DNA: TGCAGCGTTGAACCCCTTACTTTCCCCGTCCAGAGAGAGACCCAGTACTTC
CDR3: CSVEPLTFPVQRETQYF

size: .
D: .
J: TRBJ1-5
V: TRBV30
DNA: TGTGCCTGGAGTGTAAACGGAAATCAGCCCCAGCATTTT
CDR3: CAWSVNGNQPQHF

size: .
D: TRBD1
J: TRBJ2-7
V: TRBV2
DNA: TGTGCCAGCAGGGGACAGGCACTATCCTACGAGCAGTACTTC
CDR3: CASRGQALSYEQYF

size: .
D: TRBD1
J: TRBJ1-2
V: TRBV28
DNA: TGTGCCAGCAGGAACAGGGGGCGCGGGGGCTATGGCTACACCTTC
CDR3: CASRNRGRGGYGYTF

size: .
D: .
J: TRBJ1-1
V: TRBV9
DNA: TGTGCCAGCAGCGTAGGCCCTCAGGACACTGAAGCTTTCTTT
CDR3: CASSVGPQDTEAFF

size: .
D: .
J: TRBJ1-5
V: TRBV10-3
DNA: TGTGCCATCAGCGGGACTACTAATCAGCCCCAGCATTTT
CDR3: CAISGTTNQPQHF

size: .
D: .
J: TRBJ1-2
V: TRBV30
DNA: TGTGCCTGGAGTGTTACCTATGGCTACACCTTC
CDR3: CAWSVTYGYTF

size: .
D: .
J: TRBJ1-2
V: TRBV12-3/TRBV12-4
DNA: TGTGCCAGCAGTTTCGAGGAGATCTATGGCTACACCTTC
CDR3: CASSFEEIYGYTF

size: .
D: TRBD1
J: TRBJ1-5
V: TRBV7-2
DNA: TGTGCCAGCAGCCCCCAACAGGGGATTAATCAGCCCCAGCATTTT
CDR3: CASSPQQGINQPQHF

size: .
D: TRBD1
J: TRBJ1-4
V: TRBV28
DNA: TGTGCCAGCAGTGGGCTCAGGGGGACTAATGAAAAACTGTTTTTT
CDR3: CASSGLRGTNEKLFF

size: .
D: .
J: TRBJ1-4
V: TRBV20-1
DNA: TGCAGTGCTAGTTGGCCAGCGGGAAAACTGTTTTTT
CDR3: CSASWPAGKLFF

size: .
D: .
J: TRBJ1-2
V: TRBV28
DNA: TGTGCCAGCAGAACCGGGTCTAACTATGGCTACACCTTC
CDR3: CASRTGSNYGYTF